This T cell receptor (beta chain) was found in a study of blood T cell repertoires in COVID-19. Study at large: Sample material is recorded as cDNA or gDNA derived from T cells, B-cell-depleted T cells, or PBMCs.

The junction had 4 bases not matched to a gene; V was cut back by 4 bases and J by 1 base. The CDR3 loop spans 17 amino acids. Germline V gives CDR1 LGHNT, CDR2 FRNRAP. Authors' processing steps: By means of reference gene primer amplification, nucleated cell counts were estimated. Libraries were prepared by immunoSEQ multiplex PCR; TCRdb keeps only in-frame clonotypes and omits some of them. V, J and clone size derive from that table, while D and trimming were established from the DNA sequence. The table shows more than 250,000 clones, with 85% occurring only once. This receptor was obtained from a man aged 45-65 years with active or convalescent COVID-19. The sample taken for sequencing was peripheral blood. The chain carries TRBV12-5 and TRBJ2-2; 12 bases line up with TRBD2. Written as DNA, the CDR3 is TGTGCTAGTGGTTCCCCACTAGCGGGGGGGAACACCGGGGAGCTGTTTTTT. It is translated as CASGSPLAGGNTGELFF.